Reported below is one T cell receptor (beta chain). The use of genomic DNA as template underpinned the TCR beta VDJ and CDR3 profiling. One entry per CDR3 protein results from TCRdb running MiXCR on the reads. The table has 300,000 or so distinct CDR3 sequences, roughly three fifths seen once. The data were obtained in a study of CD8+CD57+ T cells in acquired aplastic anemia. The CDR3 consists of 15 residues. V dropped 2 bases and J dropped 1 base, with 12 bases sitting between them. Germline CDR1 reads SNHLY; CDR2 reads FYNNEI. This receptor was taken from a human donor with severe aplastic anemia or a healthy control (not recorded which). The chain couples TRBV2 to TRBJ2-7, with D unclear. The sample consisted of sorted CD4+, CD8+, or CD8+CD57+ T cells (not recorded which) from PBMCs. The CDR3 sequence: CASSEYQTPSYEQYF. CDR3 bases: TGTGCCAGCAGTGAATACCAGACTCCTTCCTACGAGCAGTACTTC.